This T cell receptor beta chain was sequenced for a study of vaccination effects on CD4 cells after COVID-19. This CDR3 has 18 residues. V dropped 2 bases and J dropped 1; count of bases not matched to a gene: 8. The germline V gene has CDR1 MGHRA and CDR2 YSYEKL. This clone was seen only once. The target antigen is unknown. Here immunoSEQ multiplex PCR was the method, and the copy in TCRdb shows in-frame clones only, minus some. The sample carries more than 40,000 clones, around 77% recorded once. Peptide-pool stimulation followed by sequencing identified expanded antigen-specific CD4+ clonotypes in the ViraFEST assay. Upon completion of 10 to 11 days in culture, CD4+ T cells were isolated. None of the vaccinated had previously contracted SARS-CoV-2, and their nucleocapsid antibodies tested negative.

The clonotype comes from a human donor who received a COVID-19 vaccine. This sequence joins TRBV4-1 and TRBJ2-3; TRBD2 matches 11 bases. The input for sequencing was CD4+ T cells from PBMCs cultured with HCoV-NL63 spike peptides, taken before COVID-19 vaccination. CDR3 in DNA: TGCGCCAGCAGCCAAAAACTAGCGGGGGAGCCCCGCACAGATACGCAGTATTTT. It specifies CASSQKLAGEPRTDTQYF.